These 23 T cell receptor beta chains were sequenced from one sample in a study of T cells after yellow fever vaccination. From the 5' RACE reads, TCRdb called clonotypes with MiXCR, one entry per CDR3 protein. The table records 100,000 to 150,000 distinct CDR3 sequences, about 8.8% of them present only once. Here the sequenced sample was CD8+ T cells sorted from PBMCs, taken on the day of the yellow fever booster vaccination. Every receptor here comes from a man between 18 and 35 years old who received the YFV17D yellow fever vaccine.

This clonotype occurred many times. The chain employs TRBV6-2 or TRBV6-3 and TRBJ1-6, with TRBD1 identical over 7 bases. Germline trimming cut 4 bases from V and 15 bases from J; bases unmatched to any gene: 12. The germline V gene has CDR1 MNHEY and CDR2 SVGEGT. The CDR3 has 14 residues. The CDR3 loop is CASSSESWDRSLHF. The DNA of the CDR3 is TGTGCCAGCAGTTCCGAGTCCTGGGACAGAAGCCTCCACTTT.

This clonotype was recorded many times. The DNA of the CDR3 is TGTGCCAGCAGGGAGGTGGCTGCAGATACGCAGTATTTT. Its translation: CASREVAADTQYF. V usage is TRBV7-9 and J usage is TRBJ2-3; D might be TRBD2 (5 bases). The CDR3 extends over 13 amino acids. Germline CDR1 and CDR2: SEHNR and FQNEAQ (reference sequence). V was clipped by 6 bases and J by 4 bases, with 11 bases between them.

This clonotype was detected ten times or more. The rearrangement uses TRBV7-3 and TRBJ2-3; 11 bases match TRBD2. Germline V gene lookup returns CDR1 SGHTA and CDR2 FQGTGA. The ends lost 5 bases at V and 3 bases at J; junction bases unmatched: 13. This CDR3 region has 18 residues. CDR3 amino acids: CASSEDASGGSPTDTQYF. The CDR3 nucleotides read TGTGCCAGCAGCGAAGACGCTAGCGGGGGGTCCCCGACAGATACGCAGTATTTT.

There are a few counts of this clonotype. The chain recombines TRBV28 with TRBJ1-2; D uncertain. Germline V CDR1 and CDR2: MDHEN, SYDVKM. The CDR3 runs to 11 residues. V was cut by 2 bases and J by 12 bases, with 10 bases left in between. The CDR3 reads CASSLPGGNTF. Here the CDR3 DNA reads TGTGCCAGCAGTTTACCGGGCGGAAACACCTTC.

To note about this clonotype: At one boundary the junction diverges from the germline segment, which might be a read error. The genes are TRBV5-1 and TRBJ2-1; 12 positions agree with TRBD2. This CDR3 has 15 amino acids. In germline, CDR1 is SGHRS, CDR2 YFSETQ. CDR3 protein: CASSYASGGAHEKFF. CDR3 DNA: TGCGCCAGCAGCTACGCTAGCGGGGGGGCCCATGAGAAGTTCTTC.

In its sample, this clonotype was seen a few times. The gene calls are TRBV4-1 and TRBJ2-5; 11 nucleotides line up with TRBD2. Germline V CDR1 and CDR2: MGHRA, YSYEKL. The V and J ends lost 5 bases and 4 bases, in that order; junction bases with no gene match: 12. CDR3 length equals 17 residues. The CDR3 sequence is CASSEVAGGPRRETQYF. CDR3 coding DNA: TGCGCCAGCAGCGAGGTAGCGGGGGGGCCGCGTCGAGAGACCCAGTACTTC.

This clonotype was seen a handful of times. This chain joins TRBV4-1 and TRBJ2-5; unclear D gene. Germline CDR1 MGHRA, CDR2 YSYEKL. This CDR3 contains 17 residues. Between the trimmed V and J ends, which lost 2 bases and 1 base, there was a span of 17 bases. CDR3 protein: CASSQNYPRRFQETQYF. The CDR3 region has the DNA TGCGCCAGCAGCCAAAACTACCCCCGAAGGTTCCAAGAGACCCAGTACTTC.

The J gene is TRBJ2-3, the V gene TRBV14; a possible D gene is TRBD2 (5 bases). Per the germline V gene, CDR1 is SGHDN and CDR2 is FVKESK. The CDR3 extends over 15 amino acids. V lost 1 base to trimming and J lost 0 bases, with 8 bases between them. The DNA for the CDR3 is TGTGCCAGCAGCCAAGGGGTAGCGAGCACAGATACGCAGTATTTT. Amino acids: CASSQGVASTDTQYF. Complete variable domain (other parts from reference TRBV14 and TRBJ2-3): EAGVTQFPSHSVIEKGQTVTLRCDPISGHDNLYWYRRVMGKEIKFLLHFVKESKQDESGMPNNRFLAERTGGTYSTLKVQPAELEDSGVYFCASSQGVASTDTQYFGPGTRLTVL.

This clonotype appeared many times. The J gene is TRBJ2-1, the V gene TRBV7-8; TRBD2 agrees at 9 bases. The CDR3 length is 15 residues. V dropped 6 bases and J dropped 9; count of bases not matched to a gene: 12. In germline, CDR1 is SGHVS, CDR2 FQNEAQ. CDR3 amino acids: CASSSSGGIVGEQFF. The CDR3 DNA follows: TGTGCCAGCAGTAGTAGCGGGGGAATAGTTGGTGAGCAGTTCTTC. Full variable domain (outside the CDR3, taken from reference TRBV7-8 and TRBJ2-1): GAGVSQSPRYKVAKRGQDVALRCDPISGHVSLFWYQQALGQGPEFLTYFQNEAQLDKSGLPSDRFFAERPEGSVSTLKIQRTQQEDSAVYLCASSSSGGIVGEQFFGPGTRLTVL.

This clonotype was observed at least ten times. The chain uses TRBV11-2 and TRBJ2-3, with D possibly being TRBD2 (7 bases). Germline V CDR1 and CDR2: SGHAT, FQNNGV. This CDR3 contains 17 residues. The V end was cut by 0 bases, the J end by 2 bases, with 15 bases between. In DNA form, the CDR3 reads TGTGCCAGCAGCTTAGAAGGCCGGGGGGCTTACACAGATACGCAGTATTTT. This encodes CASSLEGRGAYTDTQYF.

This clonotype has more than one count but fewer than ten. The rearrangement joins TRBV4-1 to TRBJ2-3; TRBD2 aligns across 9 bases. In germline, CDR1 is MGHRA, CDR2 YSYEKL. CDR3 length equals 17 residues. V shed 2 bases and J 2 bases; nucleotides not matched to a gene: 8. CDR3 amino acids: CASSQYKAGGITDTQYF. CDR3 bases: TGCGCCAGCAGCCAATACAAAGCGGGGGGAATCACAGATACGCAGTATTTT.

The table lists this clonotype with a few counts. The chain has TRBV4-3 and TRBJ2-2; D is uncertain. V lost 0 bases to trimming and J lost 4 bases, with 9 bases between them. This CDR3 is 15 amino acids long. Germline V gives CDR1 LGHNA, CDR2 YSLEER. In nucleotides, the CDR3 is TGCGCCAGCAGCCAAGAGGTGCAGCTCACCGGGGAGCTGTTTTTT. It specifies CASSQEVQLTGELFF.

As DNA, the CDR3 is TGCGCCAGCAGCCCCTCAGTGGGGACCTATGGCTACACCTTC. Amino acids: CASSPSVGTYGYTF. The chain has TRBV5-1 and TRBJ1-2; weak D call: TRBD1 (5 bases). The germline V gene encodes CDR1 SGHRS and CDR2 YFSETQ. The V gene lost 4 bases and the J gene lost 4 bases, with 14 bases spanning the gap. The CDR3 length is 14 residues.

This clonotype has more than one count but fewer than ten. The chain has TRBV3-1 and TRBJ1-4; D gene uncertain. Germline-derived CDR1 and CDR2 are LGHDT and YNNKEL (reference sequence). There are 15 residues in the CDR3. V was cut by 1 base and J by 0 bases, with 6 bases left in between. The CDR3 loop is CASSQGAATNEKLFF. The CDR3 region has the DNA TGTGCCAGCAGCCAAGGGGCTGCAACTAATGAAAAACTGTTTTTT.

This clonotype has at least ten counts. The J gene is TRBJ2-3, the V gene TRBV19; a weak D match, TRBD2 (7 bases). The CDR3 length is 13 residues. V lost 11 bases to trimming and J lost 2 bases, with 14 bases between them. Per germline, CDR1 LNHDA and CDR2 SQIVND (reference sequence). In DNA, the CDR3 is TGTGCCCCTACGGGGGGCAACACAGATACGCAGTATTTT. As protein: CAPTGGNTDTQYF. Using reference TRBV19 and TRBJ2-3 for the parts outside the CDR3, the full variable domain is DGGITQSPKYLFRKEGQNVTLSCEQNLNHDAMYWYRQDPGQGLRLIYYSQIVNDFQKGDIAEGYSVSREKKESFPLTVTSAQKNPTAFYLCAPTGGNTDTQYFGPGTRLTVL.

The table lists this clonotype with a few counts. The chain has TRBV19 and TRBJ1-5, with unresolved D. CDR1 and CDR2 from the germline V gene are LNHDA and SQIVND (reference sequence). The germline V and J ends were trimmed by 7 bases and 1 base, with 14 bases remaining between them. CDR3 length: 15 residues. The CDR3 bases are TGTGCCAGTACCGTCACTTGGGCGAGCAATCAGCCCCAGCATTTT. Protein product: CASTVTWASNQPQHF.

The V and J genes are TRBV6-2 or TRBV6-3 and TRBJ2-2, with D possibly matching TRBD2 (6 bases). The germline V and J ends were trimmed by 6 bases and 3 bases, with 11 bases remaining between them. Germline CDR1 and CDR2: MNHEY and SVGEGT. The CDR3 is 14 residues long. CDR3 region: CASSWDSHTGELFF. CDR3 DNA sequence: TGTGCCAGCAGCTGGGACTCCCACACCGGGGAGCTGTTTTTT.

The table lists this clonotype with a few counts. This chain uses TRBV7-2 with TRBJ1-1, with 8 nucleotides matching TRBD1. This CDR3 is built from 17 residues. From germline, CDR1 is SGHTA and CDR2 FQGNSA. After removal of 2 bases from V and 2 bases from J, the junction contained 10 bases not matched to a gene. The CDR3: CASSLPRQGYSNTEAFF. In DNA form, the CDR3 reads TGTGCCAGCAGCTTACCTAGACAGGGGTATTCTAACACTGAAGCTTTCTTT.

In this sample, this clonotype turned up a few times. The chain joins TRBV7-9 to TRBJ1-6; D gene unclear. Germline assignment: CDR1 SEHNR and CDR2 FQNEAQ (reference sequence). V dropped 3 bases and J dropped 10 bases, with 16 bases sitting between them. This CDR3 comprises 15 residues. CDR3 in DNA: TGTGCCAGCAGCTTGGTCCAGCTCGGTGGGTCACCCCTCCACTTT. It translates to CASSLVQLGGSPLHF.

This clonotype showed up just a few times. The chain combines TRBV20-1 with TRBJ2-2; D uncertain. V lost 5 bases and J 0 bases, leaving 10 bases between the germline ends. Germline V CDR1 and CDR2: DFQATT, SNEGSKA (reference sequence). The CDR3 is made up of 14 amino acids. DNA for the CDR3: TGCAGTGCTCCACTACGGTCGAACACCGGGGAGCTGTTTTTT. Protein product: CSAPLRSNTGELFF.

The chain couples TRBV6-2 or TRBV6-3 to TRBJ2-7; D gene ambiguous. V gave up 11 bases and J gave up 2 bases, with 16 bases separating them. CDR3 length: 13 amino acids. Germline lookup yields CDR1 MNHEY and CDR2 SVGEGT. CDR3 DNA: TGTGCCGCAAAAAAGGACGGTCCCTACGAGCAGTACGTC. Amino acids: CAAKKDGPYEQYV.

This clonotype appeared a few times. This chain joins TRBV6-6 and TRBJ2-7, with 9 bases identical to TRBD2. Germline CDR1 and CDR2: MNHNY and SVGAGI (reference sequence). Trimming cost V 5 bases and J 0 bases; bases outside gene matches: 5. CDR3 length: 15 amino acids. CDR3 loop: CASSLGTSISYEQYF. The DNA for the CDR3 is TGTGCCAGCAGTCTCGGGACTAGCATCTCCTACGAGCAGTACTTC.

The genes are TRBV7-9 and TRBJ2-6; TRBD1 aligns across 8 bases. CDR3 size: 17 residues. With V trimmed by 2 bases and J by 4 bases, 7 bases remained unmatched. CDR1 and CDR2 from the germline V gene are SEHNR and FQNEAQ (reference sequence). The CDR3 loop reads CASSLPDRGSGANVLTF. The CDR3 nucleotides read TGTGCCAGCAGCTTACCTGACAGGGGATCCGGGGCCAACGTCCTGACTTTC.